What follows is one TCR beta chain and its context. The antigen remains unidentified. The data were taken from a study of chemoradiotherapy in HPV16-positive cancers. Study information: Candidate HPV-specific clones and shared TCR motifs came from a couple of HPV16-positive patients.

Assay: immunoSEQ multiplex PCR; the TCRdb copy retains only in-frame clones and omits some. The sample has 4,000 or so clones; almost 90% are singletons. Study observations and caveats: Better recurrence-free survival went with HPV-responsive T-cell expansion in HPV16-positive patients.

The V end lost 0 bases, the J end lost 5 bases, and 17 bases lay between the germline ends. The CDR3 is 16 residues long. Germline V gives CDR1 SGHRS, CDR2 YFSETQ. The chain recombines TRBV5-1 with TRBJ1-1; no definite D call. The specimen was obtained from a patient who underwent chemoradiotherapy. This TCR was recovered from a human donor with HPV-associated anogenital cancer. The CDR3 sequence: CASSLDTLYSNTEAFF. The CDR3 DNA sequence: TGCGCCAGCAGCTTGGATACTTTATATTCGAATACTGAAGCTTTCTTT.